Below, 27 T cell receptor beta chains from the same sample are listed, as sequenced in a study of blood T cell repertoires in COVID-19. Here immunoSEQ multiplex PCR was the method, and the copy in TCRdb shows in-frame clones only, minus some. The table records about 200,000 clones, approximately 86% of them present only once. The sample taken for sequencing was peripheral blood. The receptors were gathered from a man aged 55 to 70 with COVID-19, enrolled during active disease.

This sequence joins TRBV18 and TRBJ1-2; 10 nucleotides align to TRBD1. Trimming cost V 4 bases and J 2 bases; bases outside gene matches: 1. The CDR3 is made up of 14 amino acids. CDR1 is KGHSH and CDR2 is LQKENI in the germline V gene. The CDR3 loop reads CASSLGQGNYGYTF. The DNA of the CDR3 is TGTGCCAGCTCACTGGGACAGGGGAACTATGGCTACACCTTC. Supplemented by reference TRBV18 and TRBJ1-2, the full variable domain reads NAGVMQNPRHLVRRRGQEARLRCSPMKGHSHVYWYRQLPEEGLKFMVYLQKENIIDESGMPKERFSAEFPKEGPSILRIQQVVRGDSAAYFCASSLGQGNYGYTFGSGTRLTVV.

V gene TRBV5-4 combines with J gene TRBJ2-6; 12 bases agree with TRBD2. The CDR3 covers 19 residues. CDR1 SGHNT and CDR2 YYREEE come from the germline V gene (reference sequence). V shed 0 bases, J shed 0 bases, and the junction held 4 bases outside the gene matches. The CDR3 region has the DNA TGTGCCAGCAGCTTGGGTCTAGCGGGAGGGACCTCTGGGGCCAACGTCCTGACTTTC. Translating gives CASSLGLAGGTSGANVLTF.

V gene TRBV6-1 combines with J gene TRBJ1-2, with D maybe TRBD1 (5 bases). The germline V and J ends were trimmed by 0 bases and 6 bases, with 8 bases remaining between them. CDR1 and CDR2 from the germline V gene are MNHNS and SASEGT. This CDR3 comprises 13 residues. In DNA, the CDR3 is TGTGCCAGCAGTGAAGCTGGGGGGAATGGCTACACCTTC. Its translation: CASSEAGGNGYTF.

V is TRBV7-8 and J is TRBJ1-5, with 10 nucleotides matching TRBD1. The CDR3 extends over 16 amino acids. Germline assignment: CDR1 SGHVS and CDR2 FQNEAQ. Trimming at V came to 6 bases and at J to 6 bases, leaving 11 bases not matched to a gene. The CDR3 sequence is CASSLAGTGVTQPQHF. The CDR3 DNA reads TGTGCCAGCAGTCTCGCCGGGACAGGGGTTACTCAGCCCCAGCATTTT.

This clone was counted a few times. CDR3 coding DNA: TGTGCCAGCAGAATGGGGGGGATCTATGGCTACACCTTC. It yields the protein CASRMGGIYGYTF. The chain has TRBV7-2 and TRBJ1-2; maybe TRBD1 (5 bases). CDR3 length equals 13 residues. Germline V gene sequence: CDR1 SGHTA, CDR2 FQGNSA. V lost 6 bases and J lost 4, with 12 bases in between.

V is TRBV10-3 and J is TRBJ1-1, with unresolved D. Trimming shortened V by 3 bases and J by 8 bases, and 16 bases separated the two germline ends. The CDR3 runs 14 residues. Germline lookup yields CDR1 ENHRY and CDR2 SYGVKD. The chain's CDR3 is CAISDDSPAVEAFF. The CDR3 DNA is TGTGCCATCAGTGATGACTCCCCAGCCGTCGAAGCTTTCTTT.

This sequence joins TRBV28 and TRBJ2-6, with D possibly being TRBD2 (6 bases). The germline V and J ends were trimmed by 7 bases and 4 bases, with 14 bases remaining between them. The V gene's germline CDR1 is MDHEN and CDR2 SYDVKM. The CDR3 has 15 amino acids. The CDR3 bases are TGTGCCAGCAATCCGGGACTTTCCGGGGCCAACGTCCTGACTTTC. Its translation is CASNPGLSGANVLTF.

This clone appeared once. The chain recombines TRBV19 with TRBJ1-5; 9 bases map to TRBD1. Trimming took 7 bases from V and 0 from J; bases not matched to a gene: 7. CDR1 LNHDA and CDR2 SQIVND come from the germline V gene (reference sequence). The CDR3 runs to 16 residues. The CDR3 nucleotides are TGTGCCAGTAAAGTCACAGGGGGCCATAGCAATCAGCCCCAGCATTTT. Its protein product is CASKVTGGHSNQPQHF.

The rearrangement links TRBV18 to TRBJ2-7; 7 nucleotides align to TRBD1. V was clipped by 3 bases and J by 0 bases; unmatched bases: 5. The CDR3 has 15 amino acids. Germline V gives CDR1 KGHSH, CDR2 LQKENI. Here the CDR3 reads CASSPTGDLSYEQYF. The CDR3 DNA is TGTGCCAGCTCACCTACAGGGGACCTCTCCTACGAGCAGTACTTC.

This chain uses TRBV27 with TRBJ1-5, with TRBD1 matching over 11 bases. Germline CDR1 reads MNHEY; CDR2 reads SMNVEV (reference sequence). The J segment lost 5 bases and the V segment lost 4 bases, leaving 4 bases of the junction unmatched. CDR3 length: 15 residues. The CDR3 DNA sequence: TGTGCCAGCAGTTCGGACAGGGGGCGGGATCAGCCCCAGCATTTT. Amino acids: CASSSDRGRDQPQHF.

This chain uses TRBV5-1 with TRBJ2-1, with 9 bases lining up with TRBD2. The V gene end was trimmed by 0 bases and the J gene end by 9 bases; junction bases not matched to a gene: 7. There are 15 residues in the CDR3. Per germline, CDR1 SGHRS and CDR2 YFSETQ. The CDR3 reads CASSLDSGRTAEQFF. In DNA, the CDR3 is TGCGCCAGCAGCTTGGATAGCGGGAGAACTGCTGAGCAGTTCTTC.

J is TRBJ1-4 and V is TRBV19, with a tentative D call TRBD1 (6 bases). The CDR3 length is 12 residues. Trimming removed 11 bases at V and 8 bases at J, with 15 bases between. CDR1 is LNHDA and CDR2 is SQIVND in the germline V gene (reference sequence). CDR3 in amino acids: CAYTGKREKLFF. CDR3 in DNA: TGTGCCTATACAGGGAAGAGGGAAAAACTGTTTTTT.

The chain combines TRBV2 with TRBJ1-1, with D perhaps TRBD1 (6 bases). Per germline, CDR1 SNHLY and CDR2 FYNNEI. The CDR3 contains 15 residues. V shed 0 bases and J shed 6 bases, with 14 bases lying between them. The CDR3 sequence is CASSEAPQGLAEAFF. CDR3 nucleotides: TGTGCCAGCAGTGAAGCGCCGCAGGGGTTGGCTGAAGCTTTCTTT.

The chain employs TRBV10-3 and TRBJ1-2; no clear D. Germline V gene data show CDR1 as ENHRY and CDR2 as SYGVKD. There are 13 residues in the CDR3. V dropped 7 bases and J dropped 13 bases, with 22 bases sitting between them. CDR3 amino acids: CAITPASDRRPTF. The CDR3 nucleotides are TGTGCCATCACTCCCGCGTCAGACCGGCGGCCCACCTTC.

This chain joins TRBV11-2 and TRBJ2-7; possibly TRBD1 for D (5 bases). CDR3 size: 14 residues. Trimming cost V 5 bases and J 2 bases, with 13 bases left between them. Germline V gene data show CDR1 as SGHAT and CDR2 as FQNNGV. The CDR3 sequence: CASSPQVGTYEQYF. DNA of the CDR3: TGTGCCAGCAGCCCACAGGTGGGGACCTACGAGCAGTACTTC.

The J gene is TRBJ1-4, the V gene TRBV27; the match to TRBD1 covers 9 bases. The CDR3 runs to 16 residues. CDR1 and CDR2 (germline): MNHEY, SMNVEV (reference sequence). With V trimmed by 5 bases and J by 5 bases, 9 bases remained unmatched. This CDR3 is CASSRTGGSFNEKLFF. The CDR3 region has the DNA TGTGCCAGCAGTCGAACAGGGGGCTCTTTCAATGAAAAACTGTTTTTT. The full variable domain, its missing parts supplied by reference TRBV27 and TRBJ1-4, is EAQVTQNPRYLITVTGKKLTVTCSQNMNHEYMSWYRQDPGLGLRQIYYSMNVEVTDKGDVPEGYKVSRKEKRNFPLILESPSPNQTSLYFCASSRTGGSFNEKLFFGSGTQLSVL.

The CDR3 coding sequence is TGTGCCAGCAGCTTAGCAGGGGGCGATGGCTACACCTTC. Translated, it gives CASSLAGGDGYTF. The chain is built from TRBV7-2 and TRBJ1-2, with TRBD1 matching over 7 bases. The junction had 1 base not matched to a gene; V was cut back by 0 bases and J by 6 bases. This CDR3 has 13 amino acids. Germline V gene sequence: CDR1 SGHTA, CDR2 FQGNSA.

The rearrangement uses TRBV5-1 and TRBJ2-7, with 13 bases that match TRBD2. The germline V gene encodes CDR1 SGHRS and CDR2 YFSETQ. The J segment lost 2 bases and the V segment lost 4 bases, leaving 9 bases of the junction unmatched. CDR3 length: 17 amino acids. The CDR3 sequence: CASSPGLAGVRTYEQYF. For the CDR3, the DNA is TGCGCCAGCAGCCCAGGACTAGCGGGAGTAAGGACCTACGAGCAGTACTTC. The variable domain in full, completed from reference TRBV5-1 and TRBJ2-7, reads KAGVTQTPRYLIKTRGQQVTLSCSPISGHRSVSWYQQTPGQGLQFLFEYFSETQRNKGNFPGRFSGRQFSNSRSEMNVSTLELGDSALYLCASSPGLAGVRTYEQYFGPGTRLTVT.

The CDR3, as DNA: TGTGCCAGCAGCCAAGGGAGGGGCCAAAACACCATATATTTT. Translation gives CASSQGRGQNTIYF. The V call is TRBV14, the J call TRBJ1-3, with a possible D match to TRBD1 (5 bases). The CDR3 loop spans 14 amino acids. The germline gives CDR1 SGHDN, CDR2 FVKESK. V was clipped by 1 base and J by 6 bases, with 10 bases between them.

CDR3 DNA: TGTGCCAGTGGTGGACAGGGAAGGACCGGGGAGCTGTTTTTT. This encodes CASGGQGRTGELFF. This chain uses TRBV19 with TRBJ2-2, with 8 bases fitting TRBD1. Losses at the gene ends were 8 bases for V and 5 bases for J; bases not matched to a gene: 7. The CDR3 is made up of 14 amino acids. The germline V gene encodes CDR1 LNHDA and CDR2 SQIVND (reference sequence).

V usage is TRBV2 and J usage is TRBJ1-1; 8 nucleotides agree with TRBD1. With V trimmed by 7 bases and J by 3 bases, 4 bases remained unmatched. The CDR3 is made up of 13 amino acids. Per germline, CDR1 SNHLY and CDR2 FYNNEI. CDR3 amino acids: CASIQDRDTEAFF. The CDR3 nucleotides are TGTGCCAGCATTCAGGACAGGGACACTGAAGCTTTCTTT.

This clone has only a few counts. This chain uses TRBV6-2 or TRBV6-3 with TRBJ1-6; D not certain. The CDR3 totals 15 residues. Germline loops: CDR1 MNHEY, CDR2 SVGEGT. Deletions cut 0 bases from V and 7 bases from J, with 10 bases between. CDR3 nucleotides: TGTGCCAGCAGTTACTCGGGTAGGGAGAATTCACCCCTCCACTTT. This encodes CASSYSGRENSPLHF.

The chain's CDR3 is CASSFWATSYEQYF. For the CDR3, the DNA is TGTGCCAGCAGTTTTTGGGCCACCTCCTACGAGCAGTACTTC. V usage is TRBV27 and J usage is TRBJ2-7; the D is unclear. Trimming took 3 bases from V and 0 from J, leaving 9 bases between them. CDR3 length equals 14 residues. The V gene's germline CDR1 is MNHEY and CDR2 SMNVEV (reference sequence).

The chain employs TRBV12-3 or TRBV12-4 and TRBJ1-1; D is ambiguous. This CDR3 spans 13 amino acids. V was clipped by 8 bases and J by 1 base, with 11 bases between them. CDR3 in DNA: TGTGCCAGCCAGATCGGGGAGAACACTGAAGCTTTCTTT. Translated, it gives CASQIGENTEAFF.

Only one count was recorded for this clone. Other DNA sequences of this sample code for an identical CDR3. The V call is TRBV6-1, the J call TRBJ1-1; TRBD1 matches at 7 bases. The CDR3 is 15 amino acids. Germline trimming cut 3 bases from V and 1 base from J; bases unmatched to any gene: 5. Germline CDR1 MNHNS, CDR2 SASEGT. In DNA, the CDR3 is TGTGCCAGCAGTGACCAAGACAGGGCGAACACTGAAGCTTTCTTT. Its translation: CASSDQDRANTEAFF.

This clone was found a few times. The gene calls are TRBV15 and TRBJ1-2; no firm D call. From germline, CDR1 is LNHNV and CDR2 YYDKDF (reference sequence). The CDR3 has 16 amino acids. V was clipped by 5 bases and J by 0 bases, with 16 bases between them. CDR3 DNA: TGTGCCACCAGCCCCTACGGCGGGCGTACTAACTATGGCTACACCTTC. It translates to CATSPYGGRTNYGYTF.

The chain has TRBV6-5 and TRBJ1-1; D is undetermined. Germline V gene data show CDR1 as MNHEY and CDR2 as SVGAGI. The CDR3 spans 15 residues. Trimming took off 6 bases at V and 1 base at J, with 15 bases between the two ends. DNA of the CDR3: TGTGCCAGCAGCTACGGGCGCCCGCCGAACACTGAAGCTTTCTTT. Translated, it gives CASSYGRPPNTEAFF.